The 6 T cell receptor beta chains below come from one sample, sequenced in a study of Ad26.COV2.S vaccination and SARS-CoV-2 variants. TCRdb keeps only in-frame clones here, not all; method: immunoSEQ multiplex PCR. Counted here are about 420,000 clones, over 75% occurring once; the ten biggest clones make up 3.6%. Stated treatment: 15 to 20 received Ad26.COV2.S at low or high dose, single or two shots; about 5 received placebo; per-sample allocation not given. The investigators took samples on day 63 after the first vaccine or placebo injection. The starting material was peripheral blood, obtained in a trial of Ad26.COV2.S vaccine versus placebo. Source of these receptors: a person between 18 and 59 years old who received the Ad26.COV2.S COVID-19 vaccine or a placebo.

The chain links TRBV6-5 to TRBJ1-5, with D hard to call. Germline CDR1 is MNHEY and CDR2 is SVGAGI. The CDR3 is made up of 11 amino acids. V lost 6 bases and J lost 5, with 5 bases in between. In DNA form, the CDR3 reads TGTGCCAGCAGGGAGGATCAGCCCCAGCATTTT. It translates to CASREDQPQHF.

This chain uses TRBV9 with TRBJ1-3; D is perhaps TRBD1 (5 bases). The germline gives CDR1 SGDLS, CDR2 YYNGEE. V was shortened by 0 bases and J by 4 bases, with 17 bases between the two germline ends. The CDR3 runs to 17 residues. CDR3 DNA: TGTGCCAGCAGCGTAGACTTGCCAGGGTGGTCCGGAAACACCATATATTTT. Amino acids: CASSVDLPGWSGNTIYF.

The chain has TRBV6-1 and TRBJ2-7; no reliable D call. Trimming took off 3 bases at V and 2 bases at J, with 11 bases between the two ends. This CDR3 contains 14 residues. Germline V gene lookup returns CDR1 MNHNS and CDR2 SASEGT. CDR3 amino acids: CASSDSQGPYEQYF. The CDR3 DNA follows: TGTGCCAGCAGTGATTCCCAAGGGCCCTACGAGCAGTACTTC.

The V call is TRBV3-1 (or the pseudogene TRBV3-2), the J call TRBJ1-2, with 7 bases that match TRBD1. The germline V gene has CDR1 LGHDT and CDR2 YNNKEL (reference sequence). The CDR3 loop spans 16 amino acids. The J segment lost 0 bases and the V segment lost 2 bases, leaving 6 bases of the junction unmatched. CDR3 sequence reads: CASSQLRDRPNYGYTF. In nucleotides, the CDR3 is TGTGCCAGCAGCCAACTGAGGGACAGACCTAACTATGGCTACACCTTC.

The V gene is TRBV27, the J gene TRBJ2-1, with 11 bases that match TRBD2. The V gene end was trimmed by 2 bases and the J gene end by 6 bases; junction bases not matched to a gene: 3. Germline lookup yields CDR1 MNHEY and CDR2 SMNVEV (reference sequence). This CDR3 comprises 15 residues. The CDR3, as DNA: TGTGCCAGCAGTTTAAAACTAGCGGGGGTCAATGAGCAGTTCTTC. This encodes CASSLKLAGVNEQFF.

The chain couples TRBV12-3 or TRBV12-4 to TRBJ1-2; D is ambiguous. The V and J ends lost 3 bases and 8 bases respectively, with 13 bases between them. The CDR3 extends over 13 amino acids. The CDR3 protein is CASSLDPLRGYTF. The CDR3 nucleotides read TGTGCCAGCAGTTTGGACCCTTTACGCGGCTACACCTTC.